This is a list of T cell receptor beta chains from one sample in a study of blood T cell repertoires in COVID-19. Produced via immunoSEQ multiplex PCR; TCRdb's table is partial and in-frame only. The data contain 300,000 to 400,000 clones, approximately 81% of them seen just once; the ten biggest clones take up 1.5% to 2%. Material: PBMCs or T cells enriched from blood (not recorded which). The receptors derive from a woman younger than 45 who had been exposed to COVID-19. Each CDR3 is given with its conserved first and last residue. D genes are given only for firm matches. The size entry is marked missing in some rows and otherwise reads once, few, many or a size class.

len: 14; v_gene: TRBV7-8; abundance: -; j_gene: TRBJ1-2; d_gene: TRBD1; CDR3aa: CASSSGTGGYGYTF; CDR3nt: TGTGCCAGCAGCTCAGGGACAGGGGGCTATGGCTACACCTTC
len: 14; v_gene: TRBV9; abundance: -; j_gene: TRBJ1-4; d_gene: TRBD1; CDR3aa: CASSATGGNEKLFF; CDR3nt: TGTGCCAGCAGCGCGACAGGGGGTAATGAAAAACTGTTTTTT
len: 15; v_gene: TRBV28; abundance: once; j_gene: TRBJ1-5; d_gene: TRBD1; CDR3aa: CASSSGQGASQPQHF; CDR3nt: TGTGCCAGCAGTTCCGGACAGGGGGCGAGTCAGCCCCAGCATTTT
len: 14; v_gene: TRBV5-1; abundance: -; j_gene: TRBJ2-3; d_gene: -; CDR3aa: CASSRVSSTDTQYF; CDR3nt: TGCGCCAGCAGTCGAGTATCTAGCACAGATACGCAGTATTTT
len: 14; v_gene: TRBV6-6; abundance: -; j_gene: TRBJ2-7; d_gene: TRBD1; CDR3aa: CASHDPGQVYEQYF; CDR3nt: TGTGCCAGTCATGACCCGGGACAGGTCTACGAGCAGTACTTC
len: 17; v_gene: TRBV19; abundance: -; j_gene: TRBJ1-6; d_gene: TRBD1; CDR3aa: CASSIDPPDRGNSPLHF; CDR3nt: TGTGCCAGTAGTATAGATCCCCCGGACAGGGGGAATTCACCCCTCCACTTT
len: 13; v_gene: TRBV27; abundance: -; j_gene: TRBJ1-1; d_gene: -; CDR3aa: CASSLTMNTEAFF; CDR3nt: TGTGCCAGCAGTTTAACTATGAACACTGAAGCTTTCTTT
len: 11; v_gene: TRBV19; abundance: many; j_gene: TRBJ2-3; d_gene: -; CDR3aa: CASSIDRRLSF; CDR3nt: TGTGCCAGTAGTATAGATAGGCGACTATCTTTT
len: 18; v_gene: TRBV7-9; abundance: -; j_gene: TRBJ1-6; d_gene: -; CDR3aa: CASSFATGASSYNSPLHF; CDR3nt: TGTGCCAGCAGCTTCGCGACAGGAGCGAGCTCCTATAATTCACCCCTCCACTTT
len: 15; v_gene: TRBV18; abundance: few; j_gene: TRBJ1-5; d_gene: -; CDR3aa: CASSPPGAHNQPQHF; CDR3nt: TGTGCCAGCTCACCACCGGGGGCCCACAATCAGCCCCAGCATTTT
len: 12; v_gene: TRBV15; abundance: once; j_gene: TRBJ1-2; d_gene: -; CDR3aa: CATSRKGAGYTF; CDR3nt: TGTGCCACCAGCAGGAAAGGGGCTGGCTACACCTTC
len: 14; v_gene: TRBV19; abundance: -; j_gene: TRBJ1-3; d_gene: -; CDR3aa: CASSPGVAGNTIYF; CDR3nt: TGTGCCAGTAGTCCGGGGGTGGCTGGAAACACCATATATTTT
len: 11; v_gene: TRBV5-1; abundance: -; j_gene: TRBJ2-7; d_gene: -; CDR3aa: CASSDNYEQYF; CDR3nt: TGCGCCAGCAGTGACAACTACGAGCAGTACTTC
len: 13; v_gene: TRBV30; abundance: once; j_gene: TRBJ2-1; d_gene: -; CDR3aa: CAWRVFAYNEQFF; CDR3nt: TGTGCCTGGCGGGTGTTTGCCTACAATGAGCAGTTCTTC
len: 13; v_gene: TRBV5-6; abundance: -; j_gene: TRBJ1-1; d_gene: -; CDR3aa: CASRPSGNTEAFF; CDR3nt: TGTGCCAGCAGACCCTCGGGGAACACTGAAGCTTTCTTT
len: 15; v_gene: TRBV5-1; abundance: -; j_gene: TRBJ2-1; d_gene: -; CDR3aa: CASSESTDSYNEQFF; CDR3nt: TGCGCCAGCAGCGAATCTACCGACAGCTACAATGAGCAGTTCTTC
len: 15; v_gene: TRBV28; abundance: -; j_gene: TRBJ1-5; d_gene: -; CDR3aa: CASARAGYSNQPQHF; CDR3nt: TGTGCCAGCGCGAGGGCGGGTTATAGCAATCAGCCCCAGCATTTT
len: 16; v_gene: TRBV30; abundance: -; j_gene: TRBJ1-1; d_gene: TRBD1; CDR3aa: CAWSAHLRDRNTEAFF; CDR3nt: TGTGCCTGGAGCGCTCATCTCCGGGACAGGAACACTGAAGCTTTCTTT
len: 12; v_gene: TRBV5-5; abundance: -; j_gene: TRBJ1-5; d_gene: -; CDR3aa: CASSSNTGPQHF; CDR3nt: TGTGCCAGCAGTTCGAATACGGGGCCCCAGCATTTT
len: 14; v_gene: TRBV6-5; abundance: few; j_gene: TRBJ1-4; d_gene: TRBD1; CDR3aa: CASSSTGKDEKLFF; CDR3nt: TGTGCCAGCAGTTCGACAGGGAAGGACGAAAAACTGTTTTTT
len: 11; v_gene: TRBV6-5; abundance: -; j_gene: TRBJ1-2; d_gene: TRBD1; CDR3aa: CARGTAYGYTF; CDR3nt: TGTGCCCGCGGGACAGCCTATGGCTACACCTTC
len: 15; v_gene: TRBV6-4; abundance: -; j_gene: TRBJ2-2; d_gene: -; CDR3aa: CASSDPDSPTWELFF; CDR3nt: TGTGCCAGCAGTGACCCGGACAGTCCCACCTGGGAGCTGTTTTTT
len: 16; v_gene: TRBV19; abundance: -; j_gene: TRBJ1-5; d_gene: -; CDR3aa: CASSIAPQKTNQPQHF; CDR3nt: TGTGCCAGTAGTATAGCCCCACAGAAGACCAATCAGCCCCAGCATTTT
len: 18; v_gene: TRBV7-2; abundance: -; j_gene: TRBJ2-5; d_gene: TRBD2; CDR3aa: CASSSGLAGVGYQETQYF; CDR3nt: TGTGCCAGCAGCTCAGGACTAGCGGGGGTGGGGTACCAAGAGACCCAGTACTTC
len: 16; v_gene: TRBV7-8; abundance: -; j_gene: TRBJ1-5; d_gene: TRBD1; CDR3aa: CASSYYTGGSNQPQHF; CDR3nt: TGTGCCAGCAGCTATTATACAGGGGGTAGCAATCAGCCCCAGCATTTT
len: 14; v_gene: TRBV6-5; abundance: -; j_gene: TRBJ1-4; d_gene: -; CDR3aa: CASSLLSPQEKLFF; CDR3nt: TGTGCCAGCAGCCTGTTAAGCCCTCAAGAAAAACTGTTTTTT
len: 13; v_gene: TRBV12-3/TRBV12-4; abundance: -; j_gene: TRBJ2-7; d_gene: -; CDR3aa: CASSLMEAYEQYF; CDR3nt: TGTGCCAGCAGTTTGATGGAGGCCTACGAGCAGTACTTC
len: 14; v_gene: TRBV28; abundance: -; j_gene: TRBJ2-7; d_gene: TRBD2; CDR3aa: CASRTSVRPYEQYF; CDR3nt: TGTGCCAGCAGGACTAGCGTACGTCCCTACGAGCAGTACTTC
len: 14; v_gene: TRBV7-3; abundance: -; j_gene: TRBJ2-5; d_gene: -; CDR3aa: CASSPEPREETQYF; CDR3nt: TGTGCCAGCAGCCCGGAACCCAGGGAAGAGACCCAGTACTTC
len: 14; v_gene: TRBV7-2; abundance: -; j_gene: TRBJ1-2; d_gene: -; CDR3aa: CASSSAPGVVGYTF; CDR3nt: TGTGCCAGCAGCTCAGCCCCAGGGGTGGTGGGCTACACCTTC
len: 15; v_gene: TRBV9; abundance: -; j_gene: TRBJ2-1; d_gene: -; CDR3aa: CASSVVGAGYNEQFF; CDR3nt: TGTGCCAGCAGCGTAGTGGGGGCGGGCTACAATGAGCAGTTCTTC
len: 12; v_gene: TRBV19; abundance: -; j_gene: TRBJ1-5; d_gene: -; CDR3aa: CASSPEIQPQHF; CDR3nt: TGTGCCAGTAGCCCGGAGATCCAGCCCCAGCATTTT
len: 13; v_gene: TRBV5-4; abundance: -; j_gene: TRBJ2-3; d_gene: -; CDR3aa: CASSSEDTDTQYF; CDR3nt: TGTGCCAGCAGCTCGGAGGACACAGATACGCAGTATTTT
len: 14; v_gene: TRBV28; abundance: -; j_gene: TRBJ2-2; d_gene: TRBD2; CDR3aa: CASLAGADTGELFF; CDR3nt: TGTGCCAGTTTAGCGGGAGCGGACACCGGGGAGCTGTTTTTT
len: 16; v_gene: TRBV5-6; abundance: -; j_gene: TRBJ1-2; d_gene: TRBD1; CDR3aa: CASLPGQARTPYGYTF; CDR3nt: TGTGCCAGCCTACCCGGACAGGCCCGAACCCCCTATGGCTACACCTTC
len: 11; v_gene: TRBV12-3/TRBV12-4; abundance: -; j_gene: TRBJ2-1; d_gene: -; CDR3aa: CASSLAREQFF; CDR3nt: TGTGCCAGCAGTTTGGCCCGTGAGCAGTTCTTC
len: 14; v_gene: TRBV7-2; abundance: -; j_gene: TRBJ2-4; d_gene: TRBD1; CDR3aa: CASGTGTGKNIQYF; CDR3nt: TGTGCCAGCGGTACCGGGACAGGGAAAAACATTCAGTACTTC
len: 16; v_gene: TRBV28; abundance: -; j_gene: TRBJ1-6; d_gene: -; CDR3aa: CASSPSGSAYNSPLHF; CDR3nt: TGTGCCAGCAGCCCCTCGGGGTCTGCCTATAATTCACCCCTCCACTTT
len: 15; v_gene: TRBV28; abundance: -; j_gene: TRBJ2-7; d_gene: TRBD2; CDR3aa: CASSVTSGGSYEQYF; CDR3nt: TGTGCCAGCAGTGTAACTAGCGGGGGGTCGTACGAGCAGTACTTC
len: 14; v_gene: TRBV5-1; abundance: -; j_gene: TRBJ2-7; d_gene: -; CDR3aa: CASSREQGYDEQYF; CDR3nt: TGCGCCAGCAGCCGGGAACAGGGATACGACGAGCAGTACTTC
len: 18; v_gene: TRBV7-8; abundance: -; j_gene: TRBJ2-6; d_gene: -; CDR3aa: CASSLKSLAESGANVLTF; CDR3nt: TGTGCCAGCAGCTTGAAGTCCTTGGCGGAGTCTGGGGCCAACGTCCTGACTTTC
len: 15; v_gene: TRBV2; abundance: -; j_gene: TRBJ1-5; d_gene: -; CDR3aa: CASSGRERESQPQHF; CDR3nt: TGTGCCAGCAGTGGCAGGGAAAGGGAAAGTCAGCCCCAGCATTTT
len: 14; v_gene: TRBV29-1; abundance: -; j_gene: TRBJ2-1; d_gene: -; CDR3aa: CSVGSAGLGHEQFF; CDR3nt: TGCAGCGTTGGCTCCGCAGGTCTTGGGCATGAGCAGTTCTTC
len: 14; v_gene: TRBV5-6; abundance: -; j_gene: TRBJ1-5; d_gene: -; CDR3aa: CASSLVGGRQPQHF; CDR3nt: TGTGCCAGCAGCTTGGTGGGGGGGCGCCAGCCCCAGCATTTT
len: 14; v_gene: TRBV10-3; abundance: -; j_gene: TRBJ1-5; d_gene: TRBD1; CDR3aa: CAIADRESNQPQHF; CDR3nt: TGTGCCATTGCGGACAGGGAGTCCAATCAGCCCCAGCATTTT
len: 18; v_gene: TRBV20-1; abundance: -; j_gene: TRBJ2-2; d_gene: TRBD1; CDR3aa: CSASVTGGESANTGELFF; CDR3nt: TGCAGTGCTAGTGTTACAGGGGGAGAAAGCGCGAACACCGGGGAGCTGTTTTTT
len: 14; v_gene: TRBV28; abundance: -; j_gene: TRBJ2-5; d_gene: TRBD2; CDR3aa: CASRLLAEQETQYF; CDR3nt: TGTGCCAGCAGGTTACTAGCGGAGCAAGAGACCCAGTACTTC
len: 15; v_gene: TRBV6-5; abundance: -; j_gene: TRBJ2-7; d_gene: TRBD1; CDR3aa: CASSPERTGVYEQYF; CDR3nt: TGTGCCAGCAGTCCGGAACGGACAGGGGTCTACGAGCAGTACTTC
len: 15; v_gene: TRBV28; abundance: -; j_gene: TRBJ2-3; d_gene: TRBD2; CDR3aa: CASSSTGGNTDTQYF; CDR3nt: TGTGCCAGCAGTTCGACGGGGGGGAACACAGATACGCAGTATTTT
len: 15; v_gene: TRBV10-3; abundance: -; j_gene: TRBJ1-1; d_gene: -; CDR3aa: CAIRTNSRGETEAFF; CDR3nt: TGTGCCATCAGGACGAACTCCAGGGGTGAGACTGAAGCTTTCTTT
len: 14; v_gene: TRBV7-3; abundance: -; j_gene: TRBJ1-2; d_gene: TRBD1; CDR3aa: CASSLGTGGDGYTF; CDR3nt: TGTGCCAGCAGCCTAGGGACAGGGGGCGATGGCTACACCTTC
len: 17; v_gene: TRBV23-1; abundance: -; j_gene: TRBJ2-1; d_gene: TRBD1; CDR3aa: CASSRRGDSLGDNEQFF; CDR3nt: TGCGCCAGCAGCCGGAGAGGGGACAGCCTTGGGGACAATGAGCAGTTCTTC